This TCR beta chain was retrieved from a study of shared clonotypes between healthy human individuals. The repertoire was sequenced with immunoSEQ multiplex PCR; TCRdb's copy has only in-frame clones and lacks some. Here the sample spans roughly 1 million clones, under 80% being singletons. CDR1 is SQVTM, CDR2 ANQGSEA, per germline. Trimming pared 2 bases from V and 7 bases from J, leaving 12 bases between. The CDR3 consists of 13 residues. Regarding the study as a whole: Generally, naive subsets came out with larger estimated richness than memory subsets.

Donors included only healthy HIV-negative adults lacking recent acute infections or vaccinations. Notes on this clone: Its antigen is still unknown.

The sequencing sample was made of memory CD4+ T cells sorted from blood. Subset indicated: CD45RA-negative fraction. The rearrangement uses TRBV29-1 and TRBJ2-4, with D uncertain. The clonotype comes from a young man in good health. CDR3 sequence reads: CSVELGLGNIQYF. CDR3 DNA: TGCAGCGTTGAACTCGGGTTAGGGAACATTCAGTACTTC.